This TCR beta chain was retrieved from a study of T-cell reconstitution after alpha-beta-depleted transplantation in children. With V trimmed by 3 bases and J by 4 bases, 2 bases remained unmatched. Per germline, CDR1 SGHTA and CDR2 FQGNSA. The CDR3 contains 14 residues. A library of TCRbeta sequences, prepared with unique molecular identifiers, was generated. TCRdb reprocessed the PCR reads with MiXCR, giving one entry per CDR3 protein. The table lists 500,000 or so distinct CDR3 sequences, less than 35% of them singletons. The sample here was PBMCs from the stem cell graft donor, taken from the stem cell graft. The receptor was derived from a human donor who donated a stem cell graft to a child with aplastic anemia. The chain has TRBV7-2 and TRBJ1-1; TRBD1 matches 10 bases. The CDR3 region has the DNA TGTGCCAGCAGCTTCGGGACAGGGGCCACTGAAGCTTTCTTT. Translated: CASSFGTGATEAFF.